Listed below are T cell receptor beta chains from one sample, sequenced in a study of T-cell reconstitution after alpha-beta-depleted transplantation in children. TCRdb re-called the PCR reads through MiXCR, storing one row per CDR3 protein. The repertoire holds 580,000 or so distinct CDR3 sequences, roughly 23% seen once, with around an eighth in the top ten. Sequenced material: PBMCs, mostly from graft donor cells, taken 360 days after TCRalphabeta/CD19-depleted stem cell transplant. The receptors come from a boy in the first two years of life who had a stem cell transplant for acute myeloid leukemia, so the T cells may come from the graft donor. The CDR3 runs from the conserved cysteine through the conserved F or W. A D gene is named only where the DNA matches it firmly. Rows may omit the clone size; those that give it use once, few, many or a size class.

.,.,TRBJ1-6,TRBV20-1,CSARANYNSPLHF,TGCAGTGCTAGAGCCAATTATAATTCACCCCTCCACTTT
.,.,TRBJ1-1,TRBV6-6,CASSYLSTNEAFF,TGTGCCAGCAGTTATTTAAGTACCAATGAAGCTTTCTTT
.,few,TRBJ2-3,TRBV12-3/TRBV12-4,CASRRGPYTDTQYF,TGTGCCAGCAGGCGGGGGCCATACACAGATACGCAGTATTTT
.,.,TRBJ2-4,TRBV4-3,CASSQDSAGEDKNIQYF,TGCGCCAGCAGCCAAGATTCGGCAGGGGAGGACAAAAACATTCAGTACTTC
.,.,TRBJ1-2,TRBV12-3/TRBV12-4,CASSRTAYGYTF,TGTGCCAGCAGTAGAACAGCCTATGGCTACACCTTC
.,few,TRBJ1-1,TRBV29-1,CSVELGPEAFF,TGCAGCGTGGAGTTGGGGCCTGAAGCTTTCTTT
.,few,TRBJ2-7,TRBV6-5,CASSYEEGPPYEQYF,TGTGCCAGCAGTTACGAGGAGGGGCCTCCCTACGAGCAGTACTTC
.,once,TRBJ2-7,TRBV6-2/TRBV6-3,CASKIGSGASYEQYF,TGTGCCAGCAAAATCGGGTCGGGGGCCTCCTACGAGCAGTACTTC
TRBD2,.,TRBJ2-3,TRBV20-1,CSARARITSGSSTDTQYF,TGCAGTGCTAGAGCCCGGATTACTAGCGGTTCTAGCACAGATACGCAGTATTTT
.,few,TRBJ1-3,TRBV20-1,CSARVPQIPSGNTIYF,TGCAGTGCTAGGGTCCCACAGATTCCCTCTGGAAACACCATATATTTT
TRBD1,.,TRBJ1-4,TRBV12-3/TRBV12-4,CASTTGAQYEKLFF,TGTGCCAGCACGACAGGGGCTCAGTATGAAAAACTGTTTTTT
.,.,TRBJ2-1,TRBV7-2,CASSLDGTWGNEQFF,TGTGCCAGCAGCTTAGATGGGACATGGGGCAATGAGCAGTTCTTC
TRBD1,few,TRBJ2-4,TRBV6-5,CASSNRGLGNIQYF,TGTGCCAGCAGTAACAGGGGGCTGGGGAACATTCAGTACTTC
TRBD2,few,TRBJ2-3,TRBV20-1,CSAYRASGRPITDTQYF,TGCAGTGCTTATCGGGCTAGCGGGCGACCGATCACAGATACGCAGTATTTT